This paragraph reports one T cell receptor (beta chain). This clone was seen more than once but under ten times. The clone's antigen remains unknown. No much larger clone is present one base from it, and per-base qualities are unavailable. TCRbeta CDR3 regions were amplified from genomic DNA by means of the immunoSEQ Assay, a bias-controlled multiplex PCR. The authors' analysis ran thus. The number of nucleated cells in each sample was estimated by amplification of reference gene primers within the assay. To quantify the absolute abundance of each unique TCRbeta CDR3 rearrangement, sequence reads were collapsed and filtered. For each sample, productive Simpson clonality was calculated as the square root of Simpson's diversity index across productive rearrangements. The clones in this table, taken by TCRdb from immuneACCESS, are in-frame only. Not every clone is retained; where verified, under half of the shortfall comes from an unresolved V gene, and the cause of the rest is unknown. D and trimming were read from the DNA, whereas the V and J calls and clone size are those reported in that table. Counted in this sample were hundreds of thousands of clones; about 91% of them appeared once. In total, the top ten clones hold around 12% of the sample.

This entry is derived from a study of blood T cell repertoires in COVID-19 (dated by TCRdb to 2018 to 2021). In the study overall: Samples from collaborators originated in the United States, Italy and Spain and spanned both the acute and convalescent phases of COVID-19. The material from the prospective study consisted of cDNA or gDNA derived from T cells, B-cell-depleted T cells, or PBMCs. Subjects who had been exposed to COVID-19, were actively infected with it, or had recovered from it provided the deeply sampled blood TCRbeta repertoires that made up the dataset. A freely available public database, intended as a resource for researchers studying the immune response to SARS-CoV-2, is where the repertoires were released. The samples were drawn from the first 160 participants of the ongoing ImmuneRACE study and from 1,254 subjects provided by 6 global collaborators. The sample metadata nearly always contained a de-identified subject ID, COVID-19 status, age in years and sex. Where available, HLA class I and class II types were taken from metadata supplied by the sample provider and were not determined by assay-based typing. What the study reported, not specific to this receptor: How much clinical and demographic metadata was included differed by source and by participant, and the metadata was provided uncurated.

The CDR3 spans 15 residues, from the cysteine through the phenylalanine. Of the read, only the CDR3 DNA is kept; its 45 bases are in frame from base 1. The germline V gene gives CDR1 as MNHEY and CDR2 as SVGAGI. V has 0 bases trimmed and J has 2 bases trimmed; junction bases matching no gene number 4. Each collaborating institution followed its own protocols to collect whole blood in K2EDTA tubes. For TCRbeta analysis, collaborators shipped samples as frozen whole blood, isolated PBMCs, or DNA extracted from either of those sample types. This sequence uses TRBV6-5 and TRBJ2-7, with TRBD1 identical over 7 junction bases. This TCR was sampled from a woman between 55 and 75 years old with acute or convalescent COVID-19. Sequenced: peripheral blood. CDR3 sequence: CASSYSGTDPYEQYF. The DNA is as follows: TGTGCCAGCAGTTACTCGGGGACAGACCCCTACGAGCAGTACTTC.